These T cell receptor beta chains were read from a single sample in a study of CD4 and CD8 cells across lung adenocarcinoma regions. MiXCR was run by TCRdb on the PCR reads, yielding one entry per CDR3 protein. In the table there are about 18,000 distinct CDR3 sequences, about 50% of which are singletons. Sequencing was performed on CD8+ T cells from the margin of a lung tumor. These receptors came from a male donor with lung adenocarcinoma. The CD4 and CD8 labels of this study may be unreliable. CDR3s include the opening cysteine and the closing phenylalanine or tryptophan. D genes are given only for firm matches. A clone size is listed for some rows: how often the clone was seen (once, few, many), or a class if it is expanded.

size	length	V	D	J	DNA	CDR3
-	11	TRBV10-3	-	TRBJ2-4	TGTGCGCTGAGAGCCAAAGACATTCAGTACTTC	CALRAKDIQYF
few	15	TRBV6-1	TRBD2	TRBJ2-1	TGTGCCAGCAGTCAGATAGCGGGAGCAAACAATGAGCAGTTCTTC	CASSQIAGANNEQFF
many	14	TRBV7-6	-	TRBJ2-7	TGTGCCAGCAAAAATGCAGGGTCTACCTACGAGCAGTACTTC	CASKNAGSTYEQYF
-	14	TRBV10-3	-	TRBJ2-3	TGTGCCAACAGGGGGGTGGGAGGGAAAGACACGCAGTATTTC	CANRGVGGKDTQYF
-	18	TRBV12-3/TRBV12-4	-	TRBJ2-5	TGTGCCAGCAGTTTGGGGGGGCGCGGGGGCCGTGCCCAAGAGATCCAGTACTTC	CASSLGGRGGRAQEIQYF
-	14	TRBV10-3	-	TRBJ2-3	TGTGCGGGCAGAGGGGGCGGAGGGCCAGAGACGCAGTATTTT	CAGRGGGGPETQYF
-	10	TRBV6-4	-	TRBJ2-7	TGTGCCAGTCAAGACTACGAGCAGTACTTC	CASQDYEQYF
few	14	TRBV14	TRBD1	TRBJ2-7	TGTGCCAGCAGCGTCCTGGACAGGTCCTACGAGCAGTACTTC	CASSVLDRSYEQYF
-	16	TRBV6-1	TRBD2	TRBJ2-5	TGTGCCAGCGCGGGAGCCGGGGCACGGGTTGGGGAGACGCAGTACTTC	CASAGAGARVGETQYF
-	14	TRBV10-2	-	TRBJ2-4	TGCGCCAGCACGGGGTCGGGAGCCAAAAATATGCAGTATTTC	CASTGSGAKNMQYF
-	16	TRBV6-1	-	TRBJ2-1	TGTGCCAGCAGTGAAACGTGGACTAGGGACACCGATGAGCTGTTCTTC	CASSETWTRDTDELFF
medium-sized	14	TRBV6-1	TRBD1	TRBJ1-2	TGTGCCAGCAGTGAAGGCTTGACAGGGATTGGCTACACCTTC	CASSEGLTGIGYTF
medium-sized	15	TRBV27	-	TRBJ2-1	TGTGCCAGCAGTTCGAGTAGAAGCTCCTACAATGAGCAGTTCTTC	CASSSSRSSYNEQFF
-	16	TRBV6-1	TRBD1	TRBJ2-7	TGTGCCAGCAGTGACGACCCGGGACAGGGGTCCAACGAGCAGTACTTC	CASSDDPGQGSNEQYF
medium-sized	14	TRBV6-1	-	TRBJ2-5	TGTGCCAGCAGTGGCTACGGGGCCCAAGAGACCCAGTACTTC	CASSGYGAQETQYF
-	14	TRBV6-1	TRBD1	TRBJ2-3	TGTGCCAGCAGAACAGGGGGGAGCACAGATACGCAGTATTTT	CASRTGGSTDTQYF
-	14	TRBV6-1	-	TRBJ2-1	TGTGCCAGCAGTGCATCTCAGCGTCACAATGAGCAGTTCTTC	CASSASQRHNEQFF
once	17	TRBV7-2	-	TRBJ2-1	TGTGCCAGCAGCTCCAGGGGGGGACAAAGGGTTTCTGGTGAGCAGTTCTTC	CASSSRGGQRVSGEQFF
few	14	TRBV12-3/TRBV12-4	-	TRBJ2-5	TGTGCCAGCAGTTTGCGGCACCTAAAAGAGACCCAGTACTTC	CASSLRHLKETQYF
-	13	TRBV6-1	-	TRBJ2-4	TGTGCCACGGGGCAGGGTGCCAAAAACACGCAGTACTTC	CATGQGAKNTQYF
-	18	TRBV4-1	-	TRBJ2-4	TGCGCCAGCAGCCGAGGAGACTGGGGGCTGGGAGCCACAGACACGCAGTACTTC	CASSRGDWGLGATDTQYF
-	15	TRBV6-1	TRBD1	TRBJ2-2	TGTGCCAGCAGCATCCAGGGGGCCAGCACAGGGGAGCTGTATTTT	CASSIQGASTGELYF
-	15	TRBV27	-	TRBJ2-5	TGTGCCAGCAGCCCCGGGGGTGGTGCCAAAGAGACTCAGTACTTC	CASSPGGGAKETQYF
few	17	TRBV10-1	TRBD1	TRBJ2-1	TGCGCCAGCAGTAAACTCGCTCCGGGACAGGGTAGGAATGAGCAGTTCTTC	CASSKLAPGQGRNEQFF
few	16	TRBV6-1	TRBD1	TRBJ2-2	TGTGCCAGCAGTGAGAGACGGACAGGGAGGACCGGGGAGCTGTTTTTT	CASSERRTGRTGELFF
medium-sized	17	TRBV6-1	-	TRBJ2-3	TGTGCCAGCAGGGGGGGAATTGGAGTAACTAGCACAGATACGCAGTATTTT	CASRGGIGVTSTDTQYF
medium-sized	17	TRBV6-1	-	TRBJ2-5	TGTGCCAGCAGTGAATGGGAGGTAGTTTCCTTTTGGGAGACCCAGTACTTC	CASSEWEVVSFWETQYF
many	14	TRBV12-3/TRBV12-4	TRBD1	TRBJ1-2	TGTGCCAGCAGACGCGACAGGGCGTCTTATGGCTACACCTTC	CASRRDRASYGYTF
-	14	TRBV3-1	-	TRBJ2-3	TGTGCCAGCACCACGGGACCTTTCACAGATACGCAGTATTTT	CASTTGPFTDTQYF
many	14	TRBV6-1	TRBD1	TRBJ2-5	TGTGCCAGCACTCTGAACAGGGGTGATAGGGCCCAGTACTTC	CASTLNRGDRAQYF
-	15	TRBV12-5	-	TRBJ2-3	TGTGCTAGTGGTTTGGACTTAACAGGGTCAGATACGCAGTATTTT	CASGLDLTGSDTQYF
-	14	TRBV7-2	TRBD2	TRBJ2-5	TGTGCCAGCAGCTTAGATGCGGGAGTCGGGACCCAGTACTTC	CASSLDAGVGTQYF